The rows below give T cell receptor beta chains drawn from one sample of a study of T cell responses to AZD1222 COVID-19 vaccine. Measured with immunoSEQ multiplex PCR; TCRdb has only the in-frame clones, and not every one. The sample has roughly 130,000 clones, about nine tenths seen once. Here the sequenced sample was peripheral blood, taken on day 0 of AZD1222 vaccination. These receptor sequences come from an adult in good health. Each CDR3 is given with its conserved first and last residue. A D gene is named only where the DNA matches it firmly. Clone size appears in some rows only: once, few, many, or a class for an expanded clone.

D gene	V gene	J gene	clone size	CDR3 DNA	CDR3 protein
.	TRBV12-3/TRBV12-4	TRBJ1-5	few	TGTGCCAGCAGTTTAGCGGTCCCCGGTCAGGTCGATTTT	CASSLAVPGQVDF
.	TRBV30	TRBJ1-5	.	TGTGCCTGGAGTTATACCCTGGATCAGCCCCAGCATTTT	CAWSYTLDQPQHF
.	TRBV4-1	TRBJ2-2	.	TGCGCCAGCAGCAGCAATGGGGTAGGAGCAGGGAACACCGGGGAGCTGTTTTTT	CASSSNGVGAGNTGELFF
TRBD1	TRBV28	TRBJ1-2	.	TGTGCCAGCAGTTTAGCTATCAGGGGGAAAGGCTACACCTTC	CASSLAIRGKGYTF
.	TRBV3-1/TRBV3-2	TRBJ2-1	.	TGTGCCAGCAGCCCCCCCGAGGGCAGCAATGAGCAGTTCTTC	CASSPPEGSNEQFF
.	TRBV7-2	TRBJ2-5	.	TGTGCCGGGACCCATCACGGGGGCCGCGAGAGGACCCAGTACTTC	CAGTHHGGRERTQYF
TRBD2	TRBV3-1/TRBV3-2	TRBJ2-1	.	TGTGCCAGCAGCCGGGGAGGGACTAGCGGGGACAATGAGCAGTTCTTC	CASSRGGTSGDNEQFF
.	TRBV2	TRBJ1-4	.	TGTGCCAGCAGGGGGGATGGGCAATCCGAAAAACTGTTTTTT	CASRGDGQSEKLFF
.	TRBV7-6	TRBJ2-7	.	TGTGCCAGCAGCTTACAGGTTTGGGACGAGCAGTACTTC	CASSLQVWDEQYF
TRBD1	TRBV7-2	TRBJ2-7	.	TGTGCCAGCAGCCAAAGGGACAGAGTCTACGAGCAGTACTTC	CASSQRDRVYEQYF
.	TRBV18	TRBJ2-7	.	TGTGCCAGCTCTCTCCAGCACGCGGGGTTCTACGAGCAGTACTTC	CASSLQHAGFYEQYF
.	TRBV25-1	TRBJ2-1	.	TGTGCCAGCAGTGAAAGGAATGAGCAGTTCTTC	CASSERNEQFF
TRBD1	TRBV7-9	TRBJ1-5	.	TGTGCCAGCAGCTTACAGGACAGGGATCAGCCCCAGCATTTT	CASSLQDRDQPQHF
.	TRBV10-3	TRBJ2-5	.	TGTGCCATCAGTCGGGAACAGGGATGGGACCAAGAGACCCAGTACTTC	CAISREQGWDQETQYF
.	TRBV7-8	TRBJ2-7	.	TGTGCCAGCAGCTTATTTAACCCTACAGGGGAGGTCGAGCAGTACTTC	CASSLFNPTGEVEQYF
TRBD1	TRBV2	TRBJ2-5	.	TGTGCCAGTACTGAGCAGGGGGCGGGAGAGACCCAGTACTTC	CASTEQGAGETQYF
.	TRBV7-2	TRBJ1-2	.	TGTGCCAGCAGCTTAGTGACCAGGGCTGATGGCTACACCTTC	CASSLVTRADGYTF
TRBD2	TRBV7-2	TRBJ2-3	.	TGTGCCAGCAGCTTGACTAGCGGGACAAACACAGATACGCAGTATTTT	CASSLTSGTNTDTQYF
.	TRBV11-3	TRBJ1-2	.	TGTGCCAGCAGCAAGGGACCTAGGTATGGCTACACCTTC	CASSKGPRYGYTF
.	TRBV7-6	TRBJ2-3	.	TGTGCCAGCAGCCCTAGCACAGATACGCAGTATTTT	CASSPSTDTQYF
.	TRBV27	TRBJ2-7	.	TGTGCCAGCGGAACCGGGACTGGACTCTACGAGCAGTACTTC	CASGTGTGLYEQYF
TRBD1	TRBV4-2	TRBJ1-3	.	TGTGCCAGCAGCCGCGACAGGGGCCACAACTCTGGAAACACCATATATTTT	CASSRDRGHNSGNTIYF
.	TRBV28	TRBJ1-2	.	TGTGCCAGCAGCCCTACGGGGGGGGCGGAGGGCTACACCTTC	CASSPTGGAEGYTF
.	TRBV30	TRBJ1-6	.	TGTGCCTGGACCGGAGGGTATTCTTCACCCCTCCACTTT	CAWTGGYSSPLHF